This T cell receptor beta chain emerged from a study of blood T cell repertoires in COVID-19. In the study overall: The origin of the acute and convalescent COVID-19 samples was the United States, Italy and Spain. T cells, B-cell-depleted T cells, or PBMCs provided the cDNA or gDNA that served as material.

The CDR3 runs 12 residues. V was shortened by 11 bases and J by 5 bases, with 15 bases between the two germline ends. CDR1 and CDR2 from the germline V gene are MDHEN and SYDVKM. Authors' data handling: How many nucleated cells were present was estimated from reference gene primer amplification. The assay was immunoSEQ multiplex PCR, and TCRdb's table has in-frame clones only and misses some. V and J calls and clone size come straight from that table; D and trimming were deduced from the DNA. The repertoire includes some 33,000 clones, roughly 91% of them detected once, and roughly 0.99% sits in the top ten.

The sequencing sample was made of peripheral blood. The receptor's source is a man between 65 and 79 years old with active or convalescent COVID-19. The genes are TRBV28 and TRBJ1-2; D gene uncertain. The CDR3 nucleotides read TGTGCCTCCTCCCCCAGGAGGTATGGCTACACCTTC. It codes for CASSPRRYGYTF.